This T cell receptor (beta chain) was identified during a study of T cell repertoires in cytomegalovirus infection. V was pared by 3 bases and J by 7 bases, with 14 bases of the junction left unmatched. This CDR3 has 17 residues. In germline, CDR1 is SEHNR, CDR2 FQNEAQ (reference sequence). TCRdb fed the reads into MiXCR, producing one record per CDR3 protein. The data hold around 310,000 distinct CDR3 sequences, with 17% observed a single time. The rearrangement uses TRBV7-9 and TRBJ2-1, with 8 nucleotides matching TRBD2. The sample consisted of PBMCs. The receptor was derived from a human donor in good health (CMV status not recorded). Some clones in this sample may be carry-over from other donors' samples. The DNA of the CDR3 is TGTGCCAGCAGCTTGAGTAGGCACCGGGGGGGTCCGAATGAGCAGTTCTTC. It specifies CASSLSRHRGGPNEQFF. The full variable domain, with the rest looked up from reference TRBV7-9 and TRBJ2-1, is DTGVSQNPRHKITKRGQNVTFRCDPISEHNRLYWYRQTLGQGPEFLTYFQNEAQLEKSRLLSDRFSAERPKGSFSTLEIQRTEQGDSAMYLCASSLSRHRGGPNEQFFGPGTRLTVL.